The clone carrying this T cell receptor beta chain has a handful of counts. Antigen specificity is unknown. Researchers took RNA transcripts and amplified TCR beta CDR3 regions from them. First-round RT-PCR employed HTBI primers, with a second-round multiplex PCR after it. TCRdb re-called the multiplex PCR reads with MiXCR, one entry per CDR3 protein. Counted here are over a million distinct CDR3 sequences, 35% to 40% occurring once; the ten biggest clones make up roughly 10%. The sample comes from a study of Graves' ophthalmopathy and Graves' hyperthyroidism. The CDR3 is made up of 16 amino acids. V shed 8 bases and J shed 0 bases, with 16 bases lying between them. Study-level points and caveats: Ophthalmopathy was separated from stable hyperthyroidism by a 13-signature model with 87.88% sensitivity and around 81% specificity. In blood appeared most of the expanded thyroid clonotypes whose frequency exceeded 0.001. Sensitivity reached nearly 71% and specificity just under 75% when the model predicted ophthalmopathy progression.

Exclusion criteria comprised other autoimmune diseases, uncontrolled infections, pregnancy or lactation in patients. The chain recombines TRBV12-3 or TRBV12-4 with TRBJ2-2; TRBD2 is a possible D gene (5 bases). The sample was peripheral blood or thyroid tissue (not recorded which). This TCR was recovered from an adult man with Graves' hyperthyroidism. The CDR3 DNA sequence: TGTGCCAGCGATAGCGCCGCCGGGGCGAACACCGGGGAGCTGTTTTTT. Encoded protein: CASDSAAGANTGELFF.